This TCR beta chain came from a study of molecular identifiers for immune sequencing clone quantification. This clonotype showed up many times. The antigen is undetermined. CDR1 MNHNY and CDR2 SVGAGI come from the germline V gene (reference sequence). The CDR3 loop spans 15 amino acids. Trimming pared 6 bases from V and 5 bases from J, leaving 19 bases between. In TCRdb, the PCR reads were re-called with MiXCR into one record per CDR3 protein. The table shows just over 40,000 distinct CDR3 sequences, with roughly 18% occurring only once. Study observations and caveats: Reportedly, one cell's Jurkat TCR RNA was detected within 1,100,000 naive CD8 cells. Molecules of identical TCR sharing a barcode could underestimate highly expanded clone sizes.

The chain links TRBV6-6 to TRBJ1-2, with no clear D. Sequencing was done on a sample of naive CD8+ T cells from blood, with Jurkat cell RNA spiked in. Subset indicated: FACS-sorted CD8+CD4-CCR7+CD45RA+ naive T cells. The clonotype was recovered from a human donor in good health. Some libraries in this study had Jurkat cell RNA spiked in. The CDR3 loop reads CASSQDLGRVYGYTF. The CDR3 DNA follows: TGTGCCAGCAGCCAAGATCTGGGTCGCGTGTATGGCTACACCTTC.